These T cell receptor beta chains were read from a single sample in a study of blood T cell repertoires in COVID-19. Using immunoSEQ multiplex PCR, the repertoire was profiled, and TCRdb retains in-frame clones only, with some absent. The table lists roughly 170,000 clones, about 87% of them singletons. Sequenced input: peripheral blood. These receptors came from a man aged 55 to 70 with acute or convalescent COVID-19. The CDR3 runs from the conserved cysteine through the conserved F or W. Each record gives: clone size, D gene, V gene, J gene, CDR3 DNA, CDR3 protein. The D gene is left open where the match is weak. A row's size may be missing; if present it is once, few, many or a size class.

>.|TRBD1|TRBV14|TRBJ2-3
TGTGCCAGCAGCCAAGAGGGGCGACAGGGGAGACTGAATACGCAGTATTTT
CASSQEGRQGRLNTQYF
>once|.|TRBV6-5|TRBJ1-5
TGTGCCAGCAGTCAGGGTTTTGCTAGCAATCAGCCCCAGCATTTT
CASSQGFASNQPQHF
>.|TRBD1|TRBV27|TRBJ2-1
TGTGCCAGCAGTCTTTGGGGAAATTACAGGGGCGGAAGCTCCTACAATGAGCAGTTCTTC
CASSLWGNYRGGSSYNEQFF
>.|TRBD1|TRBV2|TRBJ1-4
TGTGCCAGCAATAGGGACAGACCTAATGAAAAACTGTTTTTT
CASNRDRPNEKLFF
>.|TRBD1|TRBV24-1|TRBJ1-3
TGTGCCACCAGTGCCACGACAGGGGACACCATATATTTT
CATSATTGDTIYF
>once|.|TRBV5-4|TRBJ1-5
TGTGCCAGCAGCTCAAGGGGTCAGCCCCAGCATTTT
CASSSRGQPQHF
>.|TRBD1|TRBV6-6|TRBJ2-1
TGTGCCAGCAGGAGACAGGGGAGGAATGAGCAGTTCTTC
CASRRQGRNEQFF
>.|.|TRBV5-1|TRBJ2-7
TGCGCCAGCAGCTTGGCCGGACAGAAAACCTACGAGCAGTACTTC
CASSLAGQKTYEQYF
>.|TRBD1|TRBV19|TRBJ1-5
TGTGCCAGTAGTATAGGGCAGGGGGGCAATCAGCCCCAGCATTTT
CASSIGQGGNQPQHF
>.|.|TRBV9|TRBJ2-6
TGTGCCAGCAGCGGTGCGGGCGGGCGGGCCAACGTCCTGACTTTC
CASSGAGGRANVLTF
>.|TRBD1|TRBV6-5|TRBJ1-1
TGTGCCAGCAGTTGGTCAGGGGGCACTGAAGCTTTCTTT
CASSWSGGTEAFF
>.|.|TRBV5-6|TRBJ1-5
TGTGCCAGCAGCCCCGGCCAGGGGCTGTGGCAGCCCCAGCATTTT
CASSPGQGLWQPQHF
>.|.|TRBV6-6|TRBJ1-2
TGTGCCAGCAGACCACTCGGGGAGTATGGCTACACCTTC
CASRPLGEYGYTF
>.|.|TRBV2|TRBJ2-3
TGTGCCAGCAGGGGCGGGCAGGGGATCCCCGATACGCAGTATTTT
CASRGGQGIPDTQYF
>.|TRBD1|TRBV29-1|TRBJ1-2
TGCAGCGTTCATAGACAGGGGAGTTATGGCTACACCTTC
CSVHRQGSYGYTF
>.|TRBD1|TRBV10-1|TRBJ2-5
TGCGCCAGCAGTGAGGGACAGGGAACGTGGACCCAGTACTTC
CASSEGQGTWTQYF
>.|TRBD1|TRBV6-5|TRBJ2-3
TGTGCCAGCAGGCCCCGGGACAGGGGCTCAGATACGCAGTATTTT
CASRPRDRGSDTQYF
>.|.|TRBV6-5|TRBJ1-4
TGTGCCAGCAGGGATCCGACAGGCCCATATAATCTGTTTTTT
CASRDPTGPYNLFF
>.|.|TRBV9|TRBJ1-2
TGTGCCAGCAGCGTAGAAAGCCTGGGCGATGGCTACACCTTC
CASSVESLGDGYTF
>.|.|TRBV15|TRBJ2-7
TGTGCCACCAGCAGCGTCTACAGGGTCTACGAGCAGTACTTC
CATSSVYRVYEQYF
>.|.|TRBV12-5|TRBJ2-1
TGTGCTAGTGGTCTCTACTCCTACAATGAGCAGTTCTTC
CASGLYSYNEQFF